The source of this T cell receptor (beta chain) is a study of OX40 agonist ivuxolimab in advanced cancers. Regarding this clone: Its antigen is unknown. The sample holds other DNA sequences that translate to the same CDR3.

The assay was immunoSEQ multiplex PCR, and TCRdb's table has in-frame clones only and misses some. The profile shows more than 45,000 clones, 70% to 80% of them singletons. Patients with a history of autoimmune disease or on systemic immunosuppression were excluded. Study-level findings and limits: Relative to CD4+, CD8+ T cells held more expanded clones on average.

The CDR3 covers 15 residues. Germline CDR1 is KGHSH and CDR2 is LQKENI. The V gene lost 6 bases and the J gene lost 2 bases, with 16 bases spanning the gap. This material consisted of CD4+ or CD8+ T cells sorted from blood, taken in a trial of the OX40 agonist ivuxolimab. The chain employs TRBV18 and TRBJ1-2, with D unresolved. This receptor was obtained from an adult with an advanced solid tumor such as melanoma, head and neck, liver or kidney cancer. CDR3 nucleotide sequence: TGTGCCAGCTCCCCCTTAGAGGATCGAAACTATGGCTACACCTTC. This translates into CASSPLEDRNYGYTF.